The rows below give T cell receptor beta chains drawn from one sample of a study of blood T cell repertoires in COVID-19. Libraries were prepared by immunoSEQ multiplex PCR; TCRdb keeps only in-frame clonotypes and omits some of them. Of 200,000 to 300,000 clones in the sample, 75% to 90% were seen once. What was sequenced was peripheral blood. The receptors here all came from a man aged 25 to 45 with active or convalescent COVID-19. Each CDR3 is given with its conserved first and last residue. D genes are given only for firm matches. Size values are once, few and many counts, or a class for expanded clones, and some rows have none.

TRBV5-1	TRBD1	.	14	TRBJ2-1	TGCGCCAGCAGCCTACTGGACAGGGACAATGAGCAGTTCTTC	CASSLLDRDNEQFF
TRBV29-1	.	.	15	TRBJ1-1	TGCAGCGCAACCTTACGAAGGCAGGGGAGCACTGAAGCTTTCTTT	CSATLRRQGSTEAFF
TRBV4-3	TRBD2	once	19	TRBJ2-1	TGCGCCAGCAGCTACTCTAGCGGGGGGGCGCTTGGATATAACAATGAGCAGTTCTTC	CASSYSSGGALGYNNEQFF
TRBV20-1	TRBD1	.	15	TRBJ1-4	TGCAGTGCTAGTGACGACAGGGGGCGCGGTGAAAAACTGTTTTTT	CSASDDRGRGEKLFF
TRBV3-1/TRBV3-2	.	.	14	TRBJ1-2	TGTGCCAGCAGCCAAGCTCCGGGTGCCTATGGCTACACCTTC	CASSQAPGAYGYTF
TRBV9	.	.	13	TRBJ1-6	TGTGCCATCCAAAGACAGCACAATTCACCCCTCCACTTT	CAIQRQHNSPLHF
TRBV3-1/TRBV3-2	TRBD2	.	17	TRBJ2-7	TGTGCCAGCAGCCAAGGTCTAGCAGCGGGGGGGATCGACGAGCAGTACTTC	CASSQGLAAGGIDEQYF
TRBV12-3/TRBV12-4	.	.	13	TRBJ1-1	TGTGCCAGCAGCCCTGGGGAGTGGGCTGAAGCTTTCTTT	CASSPGEWAEAFF
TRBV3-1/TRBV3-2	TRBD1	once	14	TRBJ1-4	TGTGCCAGCAGCCTAGGGACAGGGTCTCGGCAACTGTTTTTT	CASSLGTGSRQLFF
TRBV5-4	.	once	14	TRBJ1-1	TGTGCCAGCAGCTTGGCCGGTAGGAACACTGAAGCTTTCTTT	CASSLAGRNTEAFF
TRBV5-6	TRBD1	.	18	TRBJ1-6	TGTGCCAGCAGCTTCGGGACAGGGGGATTTTCCTATAATTCACCCCTCCACTTT	CASSFGTGGFSYNSPLHF
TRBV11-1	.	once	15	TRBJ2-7	TGTGCCAGCAGCTTAGTAGTTGGGCAGGTTTACGAGCAGTACTTC	CASSLVVGQVYEQYF
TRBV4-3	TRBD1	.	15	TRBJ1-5	TGCGCCAGCAGCCAAACCGGGACAGGGCATCAGCCCCAGCATTTT	CASSQTGTGHQPQHF